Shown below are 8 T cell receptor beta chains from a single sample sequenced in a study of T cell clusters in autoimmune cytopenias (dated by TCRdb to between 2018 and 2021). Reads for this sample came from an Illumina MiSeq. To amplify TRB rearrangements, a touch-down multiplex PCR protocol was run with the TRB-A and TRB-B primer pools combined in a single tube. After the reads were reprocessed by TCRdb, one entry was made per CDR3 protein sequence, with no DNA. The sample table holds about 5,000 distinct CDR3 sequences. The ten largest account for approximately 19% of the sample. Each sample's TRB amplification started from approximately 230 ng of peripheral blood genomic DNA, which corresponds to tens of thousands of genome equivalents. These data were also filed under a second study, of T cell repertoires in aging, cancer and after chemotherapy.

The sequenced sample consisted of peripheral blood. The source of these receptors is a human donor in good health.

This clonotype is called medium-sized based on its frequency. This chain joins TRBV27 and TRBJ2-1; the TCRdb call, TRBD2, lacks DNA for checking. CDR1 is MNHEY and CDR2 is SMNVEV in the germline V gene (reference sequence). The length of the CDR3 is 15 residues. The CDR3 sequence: CASSFGGGSYNEQFF.

The CDR3 sequence: CASSLGQYGYTF. This rearrangement joins TRBV5-1 to TRBJ1-2; as DNA is missing, the TRBD1 call by TCRdb cannot be tested. CDR3 length equals 12 residues. Germline assignment: CDR1 SGHRS and CDR2 YFSETQ.

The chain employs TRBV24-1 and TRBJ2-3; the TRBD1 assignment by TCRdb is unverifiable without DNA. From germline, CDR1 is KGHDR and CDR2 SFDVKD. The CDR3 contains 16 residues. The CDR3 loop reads CATSDPPGQGRDTQYF.

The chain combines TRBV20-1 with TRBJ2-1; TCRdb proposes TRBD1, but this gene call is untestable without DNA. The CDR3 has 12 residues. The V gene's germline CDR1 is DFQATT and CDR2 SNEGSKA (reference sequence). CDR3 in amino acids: CSVWTGTNEQFF.

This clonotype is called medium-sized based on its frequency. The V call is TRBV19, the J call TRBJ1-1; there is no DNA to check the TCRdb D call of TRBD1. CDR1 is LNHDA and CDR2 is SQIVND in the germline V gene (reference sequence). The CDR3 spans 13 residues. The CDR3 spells CASSFDRVNEAFF.

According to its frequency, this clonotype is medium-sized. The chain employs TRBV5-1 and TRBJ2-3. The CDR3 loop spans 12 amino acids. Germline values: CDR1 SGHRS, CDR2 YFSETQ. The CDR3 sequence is CASSTLADTQYF.

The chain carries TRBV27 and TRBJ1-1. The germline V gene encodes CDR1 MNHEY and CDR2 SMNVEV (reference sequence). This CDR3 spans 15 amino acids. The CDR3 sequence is CASSLRAGIYTEAFF.

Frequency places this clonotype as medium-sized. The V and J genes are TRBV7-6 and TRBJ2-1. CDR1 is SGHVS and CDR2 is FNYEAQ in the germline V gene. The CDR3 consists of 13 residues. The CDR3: CASRLRVNNEQFF.